Included here is one T cell receptor beta chain sequence, with context. Only in-frame clones appear in the TCRdb table, and some are missing; sequencing was by immunoSEQ multiplex PCR. The sample lists over 250,000 clones, about 87% occurring once. This entry comes from a study of blood T cell repertoires in COVID-19. The V gene end was trimmed by 5 bases and the J gene end by 2 bases; junction bases not matched to a gene: 6. CDR1 SGHAT and CDR2 FQDESV come from the germline V gene (reference sequence). CDR3 length: 15 residues. The origin of this receptor is a woman in her twenties or thirties who had recovered from COVID-19. The sample taken for sequencing was PBMCs or T cells enriched from blood (not recorded which). The V gene is TRBV11-1, the J gene TRBJ2-4; TRBD1 matches 7 bases. The CDR3 region is CASSRGGASKNIQYF. In nucleotides, the CDR3 is TGTGCCAGCAGCCGAGGGGGCGCGTCCAAAAACATTCAGTACTTC.